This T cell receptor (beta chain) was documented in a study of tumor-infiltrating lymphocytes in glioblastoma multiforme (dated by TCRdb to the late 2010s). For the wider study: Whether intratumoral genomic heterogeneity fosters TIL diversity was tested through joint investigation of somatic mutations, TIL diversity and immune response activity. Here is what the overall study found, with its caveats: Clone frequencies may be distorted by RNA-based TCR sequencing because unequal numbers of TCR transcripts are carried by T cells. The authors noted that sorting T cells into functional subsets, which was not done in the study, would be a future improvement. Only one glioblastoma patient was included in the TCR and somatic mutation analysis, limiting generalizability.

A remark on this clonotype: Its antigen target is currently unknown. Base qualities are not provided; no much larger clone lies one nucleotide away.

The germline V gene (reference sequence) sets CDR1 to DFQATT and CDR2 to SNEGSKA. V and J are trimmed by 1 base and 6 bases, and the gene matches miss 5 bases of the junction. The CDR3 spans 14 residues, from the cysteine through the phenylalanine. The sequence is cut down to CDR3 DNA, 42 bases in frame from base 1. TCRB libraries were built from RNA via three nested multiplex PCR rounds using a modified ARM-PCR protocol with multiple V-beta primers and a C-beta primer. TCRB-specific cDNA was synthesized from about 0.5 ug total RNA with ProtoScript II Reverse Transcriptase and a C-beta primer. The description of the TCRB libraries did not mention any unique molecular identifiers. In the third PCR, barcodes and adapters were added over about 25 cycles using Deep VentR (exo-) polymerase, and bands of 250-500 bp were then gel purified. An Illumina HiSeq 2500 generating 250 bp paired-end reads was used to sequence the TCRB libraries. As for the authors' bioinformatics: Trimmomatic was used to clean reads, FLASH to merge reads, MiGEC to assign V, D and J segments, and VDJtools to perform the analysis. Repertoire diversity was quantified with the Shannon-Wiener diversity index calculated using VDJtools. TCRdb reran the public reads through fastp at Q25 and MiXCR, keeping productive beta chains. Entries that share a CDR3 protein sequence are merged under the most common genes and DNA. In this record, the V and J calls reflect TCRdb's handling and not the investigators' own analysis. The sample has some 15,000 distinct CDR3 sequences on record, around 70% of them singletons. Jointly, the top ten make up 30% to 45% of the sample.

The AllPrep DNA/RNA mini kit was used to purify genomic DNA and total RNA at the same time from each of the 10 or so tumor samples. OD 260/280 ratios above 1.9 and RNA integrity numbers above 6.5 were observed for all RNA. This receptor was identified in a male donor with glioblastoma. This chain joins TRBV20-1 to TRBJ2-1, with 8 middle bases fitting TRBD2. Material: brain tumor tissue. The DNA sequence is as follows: TGCAGTGCTAGAGCGGGCGGGAGGAGCAATGAGCAGTTCTTC. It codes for CSARAGGRSNEQFF.